Described below is a single T cell receptor (beta chain) sequence and its context. The repertoire was sequenced with immunoSEQ multiplex PCR; TCRdb's copy has only in-frame clones and lacks some. The data show about 410,000 clones, around nine tenths seen once. Germline-derived CDR1 and CDR2 are MDHEN and SYDVKM. The CDR3 is 15 amino acids. Between the trimmed V and J ends, which lost 6 bases and 7 bases, there was a span of 16 bases. This sample was taken from a study of blood T cell repertoires in COVID-19. The chain uses TRBV28 and TRBJ1-6; no clear D gene. The sample comprised peripheral blood. The receptor was derived from a woman aged 40-49 years with COVID-19, enrolled during active disease. In nucleotides, the CDR3 is TGTGCCAGCAGGGGCCTCTTGACGGCCAATTCACCCCTCCACTTT. Encoded protein: CASRGLLTANSPLHF.